This entry describes one T cell receptor (beta chain). Its specificity is unknown. The record originates from a study of PD-1 blockade in classical Hodgkin lymphoma. Profiling relied on immunoSEQ multiplex PCR, and the TCRdb table lists in-frame clones only, not all of them. Among more than 20,000 clones listed, approximately 84% were seen once. The CDR3 loop spans 14 amino acids. Germline V gene sequence: CDR1 KGHSY, CDR2 FQNENV. The junction had 1 base not matched to a gene; V was cut back by 5 bases and J by 2 bases. Findings of the study overall: The drivers behind the repertoire differences, possibly disease activity or prior therapy, remain undefined. Healthy donors reportedly exceeded newly diagnosed patients in baseline TCR diversity. Diversity similar to that of newly diagnosed patients was seen at baseline in complete responders.

Every one of the patients relapsed after autologous stem cell transplantation (brentuximab vedotin exposure was variable). This TCR was sampled from a human donor with classical Hodgkin lymphoma. The J gene is TRBJ2-3, the V gene TRBV16; 10 bases fit TRBD2. The sample was peripheral blood mononuclear cells (PBMCs), taken at baseline. The CDR3 bases are TGTGCCAGCAGCAGCGGGGGGGCCACAGATACGCAGTATTTT. The encoded protein is CASSSGGATDTQYF.